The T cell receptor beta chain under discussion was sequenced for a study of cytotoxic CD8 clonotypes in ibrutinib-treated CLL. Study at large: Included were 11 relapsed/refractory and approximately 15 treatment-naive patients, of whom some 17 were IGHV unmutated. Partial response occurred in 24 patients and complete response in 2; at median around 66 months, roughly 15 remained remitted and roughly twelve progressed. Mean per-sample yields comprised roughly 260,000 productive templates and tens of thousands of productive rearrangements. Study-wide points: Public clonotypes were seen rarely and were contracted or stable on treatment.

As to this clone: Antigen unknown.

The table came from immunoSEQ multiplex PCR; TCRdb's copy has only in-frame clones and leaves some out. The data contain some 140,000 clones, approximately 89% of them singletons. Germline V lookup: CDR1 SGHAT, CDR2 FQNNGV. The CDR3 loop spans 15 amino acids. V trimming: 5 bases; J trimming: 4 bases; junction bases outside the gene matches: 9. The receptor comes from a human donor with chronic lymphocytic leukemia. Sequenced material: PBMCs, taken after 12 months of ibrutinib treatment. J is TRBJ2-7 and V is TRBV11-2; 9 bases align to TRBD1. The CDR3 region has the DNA TGTGCCAGCAGCCCAGCCGGGACAGGGAAATACGAGCAGTACTTC. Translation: CASSPAGTGKYEQYF.